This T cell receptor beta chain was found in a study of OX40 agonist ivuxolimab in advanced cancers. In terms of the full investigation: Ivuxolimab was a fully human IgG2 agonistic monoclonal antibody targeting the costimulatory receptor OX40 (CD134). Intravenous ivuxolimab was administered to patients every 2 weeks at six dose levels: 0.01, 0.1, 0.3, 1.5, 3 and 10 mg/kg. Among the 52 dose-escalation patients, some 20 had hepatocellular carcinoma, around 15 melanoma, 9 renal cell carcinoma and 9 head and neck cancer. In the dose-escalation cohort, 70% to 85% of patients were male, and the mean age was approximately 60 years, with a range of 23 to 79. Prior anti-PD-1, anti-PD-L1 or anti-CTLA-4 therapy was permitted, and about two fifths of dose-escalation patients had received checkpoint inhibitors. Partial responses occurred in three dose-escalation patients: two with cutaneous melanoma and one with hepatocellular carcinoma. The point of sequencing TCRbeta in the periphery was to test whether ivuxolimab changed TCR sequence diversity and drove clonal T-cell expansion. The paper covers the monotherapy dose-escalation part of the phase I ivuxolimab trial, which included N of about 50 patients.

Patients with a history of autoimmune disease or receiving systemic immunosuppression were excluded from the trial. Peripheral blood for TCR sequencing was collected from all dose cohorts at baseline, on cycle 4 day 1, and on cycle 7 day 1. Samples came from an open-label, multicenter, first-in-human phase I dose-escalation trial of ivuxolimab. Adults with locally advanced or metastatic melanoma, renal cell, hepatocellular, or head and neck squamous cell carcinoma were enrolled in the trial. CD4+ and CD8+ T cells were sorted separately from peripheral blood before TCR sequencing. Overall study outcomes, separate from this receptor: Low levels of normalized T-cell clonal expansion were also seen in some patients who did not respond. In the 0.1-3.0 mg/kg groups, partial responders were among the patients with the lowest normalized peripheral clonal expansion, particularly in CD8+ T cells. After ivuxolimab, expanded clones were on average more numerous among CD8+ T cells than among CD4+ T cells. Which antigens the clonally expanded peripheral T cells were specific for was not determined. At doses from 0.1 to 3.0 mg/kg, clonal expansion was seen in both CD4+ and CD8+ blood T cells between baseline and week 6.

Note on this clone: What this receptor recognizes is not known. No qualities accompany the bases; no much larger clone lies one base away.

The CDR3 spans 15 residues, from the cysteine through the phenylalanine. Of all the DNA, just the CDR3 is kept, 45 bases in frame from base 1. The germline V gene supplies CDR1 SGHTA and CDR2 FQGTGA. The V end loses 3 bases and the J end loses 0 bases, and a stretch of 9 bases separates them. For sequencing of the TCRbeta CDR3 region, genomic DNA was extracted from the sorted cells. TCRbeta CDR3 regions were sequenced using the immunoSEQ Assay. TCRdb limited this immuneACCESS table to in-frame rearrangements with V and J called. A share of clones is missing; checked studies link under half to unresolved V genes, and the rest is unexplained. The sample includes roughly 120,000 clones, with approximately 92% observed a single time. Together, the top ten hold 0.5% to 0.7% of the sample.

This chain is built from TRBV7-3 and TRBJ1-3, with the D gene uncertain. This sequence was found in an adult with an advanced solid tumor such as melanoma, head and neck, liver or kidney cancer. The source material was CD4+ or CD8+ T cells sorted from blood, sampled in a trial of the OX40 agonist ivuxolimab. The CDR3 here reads CASSFAGSSGNTIYF. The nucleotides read TGTGCCAGCAGCTTCGCCGGGAGCTCTGGAAACACCATATATTTT.